Only one count was recorded for the clone carrying this T cell receptor beta chain. Study processing details: Reference gene primer amplification in the assay estimated nucleated cell counts. Measured with immunoSEQ multiplex PCR; TCRdb has only the in-frame clones, and not every one. V, J and clone size reflect that table, while D and trimming were determined from the DNA. Found here are fewer than 250,000 clones, 65% to 90% of them singletons; the top ten hold approximately 4.5%. These data come from a study of blood T cell repertoires in COVID-19. The CDR3 extends over 16 amino acids. Trimming pared 5 bases from V and 4 bases from J, leaving 20 bases between. Germline V gives CDR1 SGHVS, CDR2 FQNEAQ.

The sequenced material came from peripheral blood. This sequence was found in a woman between 65 and 79 years old with acute or convalescent COVID-19. The V call is TRBV7-8, the J call TRBJ1-1; D gene ambiguous. The CDR3 DNA reads as TGTGCCAGCAGCACCTTGACTGCGGGCAGAGGCACTGAAGCTTTCTTT. This encodes CASSTLTAGRGTEAFF.